The 14 T cell receptor beta chains below were found in one sample sequenced in a study of technical replicates of blood from a handful of donors. Only in-frame clones appear in the TCRdb table, and some are missing; sequencing was by immunoSEQ multiplex PCR. The data show 75,000 to 100,000 clones, about nine tenths seen once. What was sequenced was T cells isolated from PBMCs. These receptors originate from a human donor in good health.

The gene calls are TRBV7-9 and TRBJ1-5; 7 bases line up with TRBD1. With V trimmed by 5 bases and J by 2 bases, 9 bases remained unmatched. Germline V CDR1 and CDR2: SEHNR, FQNEAQ (reference sequence). The CDR3 spans 16 residues. This CDR3 reads CASSTTGAWGNQPQHF. CDR3 nucleotide sequence: TGTGCCAGCAGCACCACAGGGGCTTGGGGCAATCAGCCCCAGCATTTT.

The V gene is TRBV9, the J gene TRBJ1-3, with D possibly matching TRBD1 (6 bases). Trimming removed 0 bases at V and 4 bases at J, with 14 bases between. The CDR3 has 16 residues. Looked up from germline, CDR1 is SGDLS and CDR2 is YYNGEE. The CDR3 DNA reads TGTGCCAGCAGCGTAGGTGGACAGCACTCCGGAAACACCATATATTTT. It yields the protein CASSVGGQHSGNTIYF.

The rearrangement joins TRBV1 to TRBJ2-4; the table assigns TRBD2, which was not confirmed against the DNA. TRBV1 is a pseudogene locus. The CDR3 length is 17 residues. This CDR3 is CTSSQDASGSVQNIQYF. In nucleotides, the CDR3 is TGCACCAGCAGCCAAGATGCCAGCGGGAGTGTCCAAAACATTCAGTACTTC.

The V and J genes are TRBV18 and TRBJ2-7; 11 nucleotides line up with TRBD2. Germline assignment: CDR1 KGHSH and CDR2 LQKENI. V dropped 4 bases and J dropped 2; count of bases not matched to a gene: 16. This CDR3 has 19 residues. CDR3 protein: CASSLKTSGNFPIPYEQYF. The CDR3 DNA sequence: TGTGCCAGCTCACTTAAGACTAGCGGGAACTTCCCCATCCCCTACGAGCAGTACTTC.

The chain has TRBV4-1 and TRBJ2-7; D is perhaps TRBD1 (5 bases). Deletions cut 1 base from V and 5 bases from J, with 12 bases between. This CDR3 is built from 14 residues. Germline CDR1 MGHRA, CDR2 YSYEKL. CDR3 nucleotide sequence: TGCGCCAGCAGCCAAGCAGGGATGTTAGACGAGCAGTACTTC. Translation: CASSQAGMLDEQYF.

The chain joins TRBV13 to TRBJ2-7; D gene unclear. From germline, CDR1 is PRHDT and CDR2 FYEKMQ (reference sequence). Deletions cut 4 bases from V and 2 bases from J, with 6 bases between. The CDR3 spans 12 residues. CDR3 nucleotide sequence: TGTGCCAGCAGCTCCCCTACCTACGAGCAGTACTTC. The encoded protein is CASSSPTYEQYF.

CDR3 in amino acids: CASSWDTSYEQYF. The CDR3 region has the DNA TGTGCCAGCAGCTGGGACACATCCTACGAGCAGTACTTC. V gene TRBV11-2 combines with J gene TRBJ2-7, with D possibly being TRBD1 (6 bases). The germline V gene encodes CDR1 SGHAT and CDR2 FQNNGV. The CDR3 runs to 13 residues. V lost 4 bases to trimming and J lost 1 base, with 8 bases between them.

This clone was seen a single time. The V and J genes are TRBV7-2 and TRBJ1-4; TRBD1 might be the D (5 bases). This CDR3 spans 15 amino acids. The germline V and J ends were trimmed by 0 bases and 7 bases, with 12 bases remaining between them. Germline V gives CDR1 SGHTA, CDR2 FQGNSA. The chain's CDR3 is CASSLANWRGEKLFF. CDR3 in DNA: TGTGCCAGCAGCTTAGCGAATTGGAGGGGTGAAAAACTGTTTTTT.

The chain has TRBV2 and TRBJ1-1, with D tentatively TRBD1 (5 bases). CDR3 length: 15 residues. V was shortened by 10 bases and J by 5 bases, with 23 bases between the two germline ends. Germline CDR1 is SNHLY and CDR2 is FYNNEI. The CDR3 nucleotides are TGTGCCATCTTCTCCGTGGGGGGTGGAAAGACTGAAGCTTTCTTT. Its protein is CAIFSVGGGKTEAFF. Supplemented by reference TRBV2 and TRBJ1-1, the full variable domain reads EPEVTQTPSHQVTQMGQEVILRCVPISNHLYFYWYRQILGQKVEFLVSFYNNEISEKSEIFDDQFSVERPDGSNFTLKIRSTKLEDSAMYFCAIFSVGGGKTEAFFGQGTRLTVV.

V usage is TRBV10-2 and J usage is TRBJ2-3; 8 bases map to TRBD1. The length of the CDR3 is 15 residues. With 2 bases clipped from V and 3 bases from J, the junction kept 4 bases outside the gene matches. CDR1 is WSHSY and CDR2 is SAAADI in the germline V gene. CDR3 sequence: CASSEPDRGTDTQYF. Written as DNA, the CDR3 is TGCGCCAGCAGTGAGCCCGACAGGGGAACAGATACGCAGTATTTT.

This CDR3 reads CASSPLRAGAVETQYF. The CDR3 DNA follows: TGCGCCAGCAGCCCACTGAGGGCAGGGGCGGTGGAGACCCAGTACTTC. The rearrangement joins TRBV5-1 to TRBJ2-5, with D possibly matching TRBD1 (6 bases). Trimming cost V 4 bases and J 5 bases, with 21 bases left between them. This CDR3 contains 16 residues. Germline values: CDR1 SGHRS, CDR2 YFSETQ.

The chain joins TRBV30 to TRBJ1-3; perhaps TRBD1 as D (5 bases). The germline V and J ends were trimmed by 0 bases and 2 bases, with 14 bases remaining between them. CDR1 is GTSNPN and CDR2 is SVGIG in the germline V gene (reference sequence). The CDR3 loop spans 16 amino acids. The CDR3 bases are TGTGCCTGGAGTGTGGAGTGGGGGGGAACTGGAAACACCATATATTTT. Translating gives CAWSVEWGGTGNTIYF.

The chain couples TRBV5-1 to TRBJ2-7, with TRBD2 matching 8 bases. Germline-derived CDR1 and CDR2 are SGHRS and YFSETQ. The length of the CDR3 is 15 residues. V dropped 4 bases and J dropped 5; count of bases not matched to a gene: 11. The CDR3 DNA reads as TGCGCCAGCAGCGATTCCGGGACTAGTGGCCACGAGCAGTACTTC. This translates into CASSDSGTSGHEQYF.

The V gene is TRBV27, the J gene TRBJ2-5; no reliable D call. Germline lookup yields CDR1 MNHEY and CDR2 SMNVEV (reference sequence). V was trimmed by 5 bases and J by 0 bases, leaving 7 bases between them. CDR3 length: 13 amino acids. The CDR3 sequence is CASSPTHQETQYF. The CDR3 DNA reads as TGTGCCAGCAGTCCTACGCACCAAGAGACCCAGTACTTC.